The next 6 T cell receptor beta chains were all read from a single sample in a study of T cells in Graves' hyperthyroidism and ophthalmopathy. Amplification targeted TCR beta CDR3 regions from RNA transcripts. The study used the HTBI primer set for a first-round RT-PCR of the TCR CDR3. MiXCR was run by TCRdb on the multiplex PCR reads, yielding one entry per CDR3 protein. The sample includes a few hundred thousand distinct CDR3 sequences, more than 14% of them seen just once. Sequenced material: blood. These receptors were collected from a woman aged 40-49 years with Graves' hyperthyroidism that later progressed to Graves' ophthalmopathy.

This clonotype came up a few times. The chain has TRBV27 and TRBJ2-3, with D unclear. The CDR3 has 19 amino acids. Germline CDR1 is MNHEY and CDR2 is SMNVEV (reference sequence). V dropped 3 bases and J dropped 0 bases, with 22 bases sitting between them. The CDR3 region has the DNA TGTGCCAGCAGTTTCGGTGTAAGCGAACACGAGACTAGCACAGATACGCAGTATTTT. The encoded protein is CASSFGVSEHETSTDTQYF.

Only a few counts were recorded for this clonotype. The CDR3 DNA is TGTGCCAGCAGCGTCCGGGACAGGGGACACAATGAGCAGTTCTTC. Amino acid sequence: CASSVRDRGHNEQFF. This sequence joins TRBV9 and TRBJ2-1; 10 bases are shared with TRBD1. The germline CDR1 and CDR2 sequences are SGDLS and YYNGEE. The CDR3 sequence is 15 residues long. The ends lost 2 bases at V and 5 bases at J; junction bases unmatched: 4.

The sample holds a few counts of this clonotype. CDR3 loop: CASSFETLGRKKFF. The CDR3, as DNA: TGTGCCAGCAGCTTTGAGACTCTGGGTCGTAAGAAGTTCTTC. This chain links TRBV7-9 with TRBJ2-1; D not resolved. Germline CDR1 reads SEHNR; CDR2 reads FQNEAQ (reference sequence). V was shortened by 3 bases and J by 14 bases, with 20 bases between the two germline ends. The CDR3 is 14 amino acids.

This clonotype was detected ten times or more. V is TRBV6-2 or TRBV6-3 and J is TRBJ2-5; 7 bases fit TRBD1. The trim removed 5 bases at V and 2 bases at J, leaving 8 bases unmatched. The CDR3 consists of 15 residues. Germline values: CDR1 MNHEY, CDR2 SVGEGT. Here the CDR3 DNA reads TGTGCCAGCAGTGTGACAGGGAGAACTCAAGAGACCCAGTACTTC. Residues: CASSVTGRTQETQYF.

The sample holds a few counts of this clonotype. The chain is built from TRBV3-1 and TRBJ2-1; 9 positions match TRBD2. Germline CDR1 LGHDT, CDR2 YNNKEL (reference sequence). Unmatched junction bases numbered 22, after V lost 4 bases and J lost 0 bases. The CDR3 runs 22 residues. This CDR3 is CASSPSSLGGRAMYSSYNEQFF. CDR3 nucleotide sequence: TGTGCCAGCAGCCCCTCCTCCTTAGGCGGGAGGGCCATGTATAGCTCCTACAATGAGCAGTTCTTC.

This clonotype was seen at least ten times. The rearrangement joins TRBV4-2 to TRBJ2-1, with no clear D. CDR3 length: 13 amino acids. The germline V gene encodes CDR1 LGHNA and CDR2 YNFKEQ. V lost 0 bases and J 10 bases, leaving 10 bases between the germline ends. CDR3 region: CASSQDVAEEQFF. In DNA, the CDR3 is TGTGCCAGCAGCCAAGACGTCGCGGAGGAGCAGTTCTTC.